The 14 T cell receptor beta chains below come from one sample, sequenced in a study of T cell changes during pregnancy in multiple sclerosis. Assay used: immunoSEQ multiplex PCR; TCRdb lists only in-frame clones, some missing. This table has approximately 88,000 clones, 90% to 95% appearing once. The sample in question was peripheral blood, obtained in the third trimester of pregnancy. The receptor set was obtained from a female donor with multiple sclerosis, enrolled in a pregnancy study.

The chain uses TRBV19 and TRBJ1-5; 11 bases align to TRBD1. V lost 5 bases to trimming and J lost 7 bases; unmatched junction nucleotides: 7. The CDR3 has 15 amino acids. Germline V lookup: CDR1 LNHDA, CDR2 SQIVND (reference sequence). The CDR3 DNA reads TGTGCCAGTAGTTCCGGGACAGGGGGAGGGCAGCCCCAGCATTTT. Residues: CASSSGTGGGQPQHF.

The gene calls are TRBV7-8 and TRBJ2-7; 10 bases agree with TRBD1. V gave up 5 bases and J gave up 5 bases; unmatched junction bases: 12. The CDR3 runs to 16 residues. Looked up from germline, CDR1 is SGHVS and CDR2 is FQNEAQ. This chain's CDR3 is CASSNLPGQGWDEQYF. CDR3 in DNA: TGTGCCAGCAGCAACCTGCCGGGACAGGGGTGGGACGAGCAGTACTTC.

The rearrangement links TRBV2 to TRBJ1-2, with a tentative D call TRBD1 (6 bases). V lost 4 bases, J lost 4 bases, and 10 bases lay in between. Germline values: CDR1 SNHLY, CDR2 FYNNEI. The CDR3 has 13 amino acids. CDR3 region: CASSVGQSYGYTF. For the CDR3, the DNA is TGTGCCAGCAGTGTCGGACAGAGCTATGGCTACACCTTC.

V gene TRBV7-9 combines with J gene TRBJ2-5; tentative D call: TRBD1 (6 bases). CDR1 SEHNR and CDR2 FQNEAQ come from the germline V gene (reference sequence). CDR3 size: 14 residues. Trimming took off 5 bases at V and 2 bases at J, with 12 bases between the two ends. CDR3 nucleotides: TGTGCCAGCAGCCCCCGGGACACACAAGAGACCCAGTACTTC. Translating gives CASSPRDTQETQYF.

The J gene is TRBJ2-5, the V gene TRBV19; 7 nucleotides agree with TRBD2. Germline CDR1 is LNHDA and CDR2 is SQIVND (reference sequence). V lost 2 bases, J lost 4 bases, and 10 bases stayed unmatched. The CDR3 totals 16 residues. CDR3 loop: CASSITGEGRIETQYF. In DNA form, the CDR3 reads TGTGCCAGTAGTATAACGGGGGAGGGAAGAATAGAGACCCAGTACTTC.

This chain connects TRBV9 to TRBJ2-5; TRBD2 is a possible D gene (5 bases). Germline V gives CDR1 SGDLS, CDR2 YYNGEE. Trimming cost V 0 bases and J 4 bases, with 10 bases left between them. CDR3 length: 14 residues. The DNA of the CDR3 is TGTGCCAGCAGCGTAGGGTCTGCGGGAGAGACCCAGTACTTC. It is translated as CASSVGSAGETQYF.

The chain employs TRBV20-1 and TRBJ1-1, with D maybe TRBD1 (6 bases). Germline CDR1 reads DFQATT; CDR2 reads SNEGSKA (reference sequence). The CDR3 runs 11 residues. V was clipped by 6 bases and J by 7 bases, with 12 bases between them. CDR3 sequence (DNA): TGCAGTGCCACCGGACAGATTGAAGCTTTCTTT. Translating gives CSATGQIEAFF.

This chain links TRBV29-1 with TRBJ2-2; TRBD1 matches 11 bases. CDR1 is SQVTM and CDR2 is ANQGSEA in the germline V gene. The CDR3 runs to 15 residues. Trimming removed 6 bases from V and 5 bases from J; junction bases left unmatched: 8. DNA of the CDR3: TGCAGCGTGCTCGTAGGGACAGGGGGGACCGGGGAGCTGTTTTTT. Translation: CSVLVGTGGTGELFF.

The chain links TRBV7-2 to TRBJ2-7, with TRBD2 matching over 9 bases. The CDR3 loop spans 15 amino acids. Germline lookup yields CDR1 SGHTA and CDR2 FQGNSA. The J segment lost 9 bases and the V segment lost 1 base, leaving 10 bases of the junction unmatched. This chain's CDR3 is CASSLVLAGRLGQYF. The CDR3 DNA follows: TGTGCCAGCAGCTTAGTGCTAGCGGGACGCCTAGGGCAGTACTTC.

The chain employs TRBV30 and TRBJ2-2; D gene uncertain. The V end lost 0 bases, the J end lost 6 bases, and 8 bases lay between the germline ends. Germline loops: CDR1 GTSNPN, CDR2 SVGIG (reference sequence). The CDR3 contains 13 residues. The CDR3 loop is CAWSVLNPGELFF. As DNA, the CDR3 is TGTGCCTGGAGTGTCCTAAATCCCGGGGAGCTGTTTTTT.

The V call is TRBV7-8, the J call TRBJ2-5; 8 positions agree with TRBD2. V shed 4 bases and J 7 bases; nucleotides not matched to a gene: 8. The germline V gene encodes CDR1 SGHVS and CDR2 FQNEAQ. The CDR3 is 14 residues long. The CDR3: CASSSSGAGGTQYF. CDR3 bases: TGTGCCAGCAGCTCCTCGGGGGCGGGAGGGACCCAGTACTTC.

The chain combines TRBV25-1 with TRBJ2-2, with TRBD1 as a possible D gene (5 bases). Germline CDR1 MGHDK, CDR2 SYGVNS. V lost 8 bases to trimming and J lost 4 bases, with 14 bases between them. The CDR3 extends over 14 amino acids. The CDR3 sequence: CASAAGKTTGELFF. CDR3 sequence (DNA): TGTGCCAGCGCAGCAGGGAAAACCACCGGGGAGCTGTTTTTT.

The gene calls are TRBV10-3 and TRBJ2-5; D is perhaps TRBD1 (6 bases). Germline-derived CDR1 and CDR2 are ENHRY and SYGVKD. The germline V and J ends were trimmed by 5 bases and 5 bases, with 12 bases remaining between them. This CDR3 has 13 amino acids. CDR3 amino acids: CAISSGDGETQYF. The DNA for the CDR3 is TGTGCCATCAGTTCAGGGGACGGGGAGACCCAGTACTTC.

The chain employs TRBV7-2 and TRBJ2-2; D gene unclear. CDR1 and CDR2 from the germline V gene are SGHTA and FQGNSA. The CDR3 is made up of 14 amino acids. V lost 5 bases and J lost 6, with 13 bases in between. CDR3 region: CASSPRLKSGELFF. CDR3 sequence (DNA): TGTGCCAGCAGCCCGCGACTTAAATCCGGGGAGCTGTTTTTT. Full variable domain (missing parts from reference TRBV7-2 and TRBJ2-2): GAGVSQSPSNKVTEKGKDVELRCDPISGHTALYWYRQSLGQGLEFLIYFQGNSAPDKSGLPSDRFSAERTGGSVSTLTIQRTQQEDSAVYLCASSPRLKSGELFFGEGSRLTVL.